Reported below is one T cell receptor beta chain. These data are taken from a study of blood T cell repertoires in COVID-19. Original processing methods: Amplification with reference gene primers provided the estimates of nucleated cell counts. Profiling relied on immunoSEQ multiplex PCR, and the TCRdb table lists in-frame clones only, not all of them. For V, J and clone size, that table is used; D and trimming come from the DNA. The table shows under 200,000 clones, with roughly 86% occurring only once. In Seattle, patients joined the study during active infection and were tracked longitudinally. This clonotype was obtained from an elderly woman with COVID-19, enrolled during active disease. Material for sequencing was peripheral blood.

The CDR3 nucleotides read TGCGCCAGCAGTGAGAAGACGGGTACGGGTCAGCCTAGCAATCAGCCCCAGCATTTT. This gives the protein CASSEKTGTGQPSNQPQHF. The chain is built from TRBV10-1 and TRBJ1-5; D remains ambiguous. Trimming left V 2 bases short and J 0 bases short, with 20 bases between. CDR1 is WNHNN, CDR2 SYGVQD, per germline (reference sequence). The CDR3 runs to 19 residues.